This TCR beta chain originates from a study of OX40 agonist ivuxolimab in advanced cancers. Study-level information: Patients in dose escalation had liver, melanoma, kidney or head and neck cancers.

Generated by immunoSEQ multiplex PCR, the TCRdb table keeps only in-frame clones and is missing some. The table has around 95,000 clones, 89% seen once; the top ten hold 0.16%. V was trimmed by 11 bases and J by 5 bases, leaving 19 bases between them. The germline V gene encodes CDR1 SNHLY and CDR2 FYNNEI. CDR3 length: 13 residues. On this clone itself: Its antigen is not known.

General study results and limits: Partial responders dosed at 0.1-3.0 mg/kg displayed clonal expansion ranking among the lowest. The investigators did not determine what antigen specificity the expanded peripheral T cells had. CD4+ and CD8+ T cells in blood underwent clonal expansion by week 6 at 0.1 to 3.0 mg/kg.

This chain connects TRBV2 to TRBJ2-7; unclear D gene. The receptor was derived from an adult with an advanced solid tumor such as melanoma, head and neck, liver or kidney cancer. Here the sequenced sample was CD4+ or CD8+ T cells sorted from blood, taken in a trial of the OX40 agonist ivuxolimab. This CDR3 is CAALRSAIDEQYF. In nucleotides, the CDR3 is TGTGCCGCCCTCCGGAGCGCGATTGACGAGCAGTACTTC.